This TCR beta chain was retrieved from a study of siplizumab effects on memory and regulatory T cells. TCRdb's copy holds only in-frame clones and misses some; the assay was immunoSEQ multiplex PCR. The profile shows more than 85,000 clones, 80% to 95% of them singletons. Germline-derived CDR1 and CDR2 are MNHNY and SVGAGI (reference sequence). Between the trimmed V and J ends, which lost 0 bases and 1 base, there was a span of 6 bases. CDR3 length equals 14 residues. The source is a human donor in good health. Sequencing was carried out using CD4+ T cells sorted from blood. This chain uses TRBV6-6 with TRBJ2-5; D is ambiguous. The CDR3 DNA follows: TGTGCCAGCAGTTACTCGCCGATCCAAGAGACCCAGTACTTC. Encoded protein: CASSYSPIQETQYF.